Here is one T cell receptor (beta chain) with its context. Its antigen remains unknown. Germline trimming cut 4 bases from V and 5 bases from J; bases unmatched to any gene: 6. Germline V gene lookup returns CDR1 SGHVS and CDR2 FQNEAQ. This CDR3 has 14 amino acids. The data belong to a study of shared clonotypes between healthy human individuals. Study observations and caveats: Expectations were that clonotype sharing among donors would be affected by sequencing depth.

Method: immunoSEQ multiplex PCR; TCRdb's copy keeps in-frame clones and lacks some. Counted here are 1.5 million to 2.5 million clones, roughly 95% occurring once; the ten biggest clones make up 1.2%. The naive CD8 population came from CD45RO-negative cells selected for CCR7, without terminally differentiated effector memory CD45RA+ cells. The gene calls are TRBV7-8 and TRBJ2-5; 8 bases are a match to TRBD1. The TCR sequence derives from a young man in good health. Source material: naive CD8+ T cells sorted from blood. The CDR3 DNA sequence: TGTGCCAGCAGCTCCGGACAGGGTGTGGAGACCCAGTACTTC. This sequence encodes CASSSGQGVETQYF.